Shown below are 15 T cell receptor beta chains from a single sample sequenced in a study of shared clonotypes between healthy human individuals. Sequencing was performed with immunoSEQ multiplex PCR; in TCRdb, only in-frame clones are kept and a portion is missing. Among millions of clones listed, 85% to 95% were seen once. The sequenced sample consisted of naive CD4+ T cells sorted from blood. Subset given: CD45RA+ positively selected. The source of these receptors is a young man in good health.

J is TRBJ2-3 and V is TRBV6-5; D not certain. The CDR3 is 15 amino acids. The ends were cut back, 1 base at V and 1 base at J, with 9 bases in the middle. Germline CDR1 MNHEY, CDR2 SVGAGI. The DNA for the CDR3 is TGTGCCAGCAGTTACTTCTCCACGGGCACAGATACGCAGTATTTT. Its translation is CASSYFSTGTDTQYF.

With regard to this clone: The sample carries other DNA sequences with the same CDR3. This rearrangement joins TRBV7-9 to TRBJ1-1, with 7 bases fitting TRBD1. The CDR3 is made up of 14 amino acids. Trimming removed 4 bases from V and 1 base from J; junction bases left unmatched: 3. The V gene's germline CDR1 is SEHNR and CDR2 FQNEAQ (reference sequence). The CDR3 sequence is CASSSQGGNTEAFF. CDR3 DNA: TGTGCCAGCAGCTCGCAGGGGGGGAACACTGAAGCTTTCTTT.

The chain is built from TRBV20-1 and TRBJ1-2; tentatively, D is TRBD1 (6 bases). The V and J ends lost 4 bases and 6 bases respectively, with 9 bases between them. Germline V lookup: CDR1 DFQATT, CDR2 SNEGSKA (reference sequence). CDR3 length equals 11 residues. CDR3 residues: CSATQGNGYTF. CDR3 nucleotides: TGCAGTGCTACACAGGGAAATGGCTACACCTTC.

DNA of the CDR3: TGTGCCAGCAGCCCCGCCAGGGGGACTACCGGGGAGCTGTTTTTT. It is translated as CASSPARGTTGELFF. The gene calls are TRBV7-3 and TRBJ2-2, with a possible D match to TRBD1 (7 bases). Germline values: CDR1 SGHTA, CDR2 FQGTGA. There are 15 residues in the CDR3. V was pared by 5 bases and J by 5 bases, with 15 bases between.

V gene TRBV6-5 combines with J gene TRBJ1-2, with D perhaps matching TRBD1 (6 bases). Germline V gene sequence: CDR1 MNHEY, CDR2 SVGAGI. This CDR3 is 15 amino acids long. V shed 0 bases and J shed 3 bases, with 11 bases lying between them. CDR3 sequence reads: CASSYSNGGDYGYTF. CDR3 DNA: TGTGCCAGCAGTTACTCGAATGGGGGCGACTATGGCTACACCTTC.

The CDR3 DNA follows: TGTGCCATCAGTGACTCGGACAGGGCAAATGAAGCTTTCTTT. It specifies CAISDSDRANEAFF. The chain carries TRBV10-3 and TRBJ1-1, with TRBD1 matching over 8 bases. V lost 3 bases, J lost 7 bases, and 7 bases stayed unmatched. Germline CDR1 is ENHRY and CDR2 is SYGVKD. The CDR3 length is 14 residues.

The chain is built from TRBV28 and TRBJ2-7; TRBD1 is a possible D gene (5 bases). The CDR3 runs to 12 residues. The germline V and J ends were trimmed by 2 bases and 9 bases, with 11 bases remaining between them. Germline V gene data show CDR1 as MDHEN and CDR2 as SYDVKM. CDR3 bases: TGTGCCAGCAGTTTAAAGGGGCACCGGCAGTACTTC. Encoded protein: CASSLKGHRQYF.

The chain uses TRBV13 and TRBJ2-7, with no clear D. The ends were cut back, 3 bases at V and 5 bases at J, with 11 bases in the middle. The CDR3 is 13 amino acids. Germline values: CDR1 PRHDT, CDR2 FYEKMQ (reference sequence). CDR3 protein: CASSFASSDEQYF. DNA for the CDR3: TGTGCCAGCAGCTTTGCCAGTTCCGACGAGCAGTACTTC. Full variable domain (missing parts from reference TRBV13 and TRBJ2-7): AAGVIQSPRHLIKEKRETATLKCYPIPRHDTVYWYQQGPGQDPQFLISFYEKMQSDKGSIPDRFSAQQFSDYHSELNMSSLELGDSALYFCASSFASSDEQYFGPGTRLTVT.

The V gene is TRBV10-3, the J gene TRBJ2-7, with TRBD2 matching over 13 bases. Germline CDR1 is ENHRY and CDR2 is SYGVKD. The CDR3 sequence is 15 residues long. Losses at the gene ends were 11 bases for V and 2 bases for J; bases not matched to a gene: 9. The CDR3 spells CASRGGLAGTYEQYF. In nucleotides, the CDR3 is TGTGCCTCCCGCGGGGGACTAGCGGGGACCTACGAGCAGTACTTC.

The genes are TRBV6-5 and TRBJ1-5, with unresolved D. V lost 3 bases and J 4 bases, leaving 13 bases between the germline ends. Germline V gene lookup returns CDR1 MNHEY and CDR2 SVGAGI. The CDR3 has 15 residues. CDR3 bases: TGTGCCAGCAGTTATAGCAGCCTCTCAAATCAGCCCCAGCATTTT. Its translation: CASSYSSLSNQPQHF.

The chain recombines TRBV5-1 with TRBJ1-1, with 7 bases aligning to TRBD1. CDR1 is SGHRS, CDR2 YFSETQ, per germline. Unmatched junction bases numbered 5, after V lost 5 bases and J lost 1 base. The CDR3 extends over 14 amino acids. As DNA, the CDR3 is TGCGCCAGCAGACAGGGACAGCCGAACACTGAAGCTTTCTTT. Translation: CASRQGQPNTEAFF.

This chain uses TRBV7-6 with TRBJ2-2; D call uncertain. Germline-derived CDR1 and CDR2 are SGHVS and FNYEAQ. This CDR3 is 14 amino acids long. Between the trimmed V and J ends, which lost 8 bases and 1 base, there was a span of 11 bases. CDR3 nucleotides: TGTGCCAGCTCGGACGGCTTGAACACCGGGGAGCTGTTTTTT. Translating it yields CASSDGLNTGELFF.

J is TRBJ2-1 and V is TRBV9, with 12 positions matching TRBD2. The CDR3 is 15 residues long. Per the germline V gene, CDR1 is SGDLS and CDR2 is YYNGEE. V was pared by 0 bases and J by 14 bases, with 9 bases of the junction left unmatched. CDR3 in amino acids: CASSVGLAGGQSEFF. CDR3 sequence (DNA): TGTGCCAGCAGCGTAGGCCTAGCGGGGGGGCAGTCTGAGTTCTTC.

The gene calls are TRBV28 and TRBJ1-6, with TRBD1 matching 11 bases. This CDR3 is 14 amino acids long. Germline values: CDR1 MDHEN, CDR2 SYDVKM. V lost 6 bases, J lost 9 bases, and 4 bases stayed unmatched. The CDR3, as DNA: TGTGCCAGCAGATCGGGACAGGGGGGTTCACCCCTCCACTTT. Encoded protein: CASRSGQGGSPLHF.

The rearrangement joins TRBV7-2 to TRBJ1-5; D not resolved. The CDR3 contains 15 residues. V shed 4 bases and J shed 0 bases, with 10 bases lying between them. Germline CDR1 SGHTA, CDR2 FQGNSA. CDR3 sequence (DNA): TGTGCCAGCAGCTCCGACACTTATAGCAATCAGCCCCAGCATTTT. Residues: CASSSDTYSNQPQHF.